This T cell receptor beta chain comes out of a study of regulatory T cells in long-lasting Graves disease. According to the study, TCR beta libraries were built with iRepertoire HTBI primers and CDR3-region Arm-PCR. TCRdb reanalysed the multiplex PCR reads using MiXCR and keeps one entry per CDR3 protein. The sample includes roughly 610,000 distinct CDR3 sequences, 16% seen only once; the top ten take approximately 18%. Time point denoted: newly diagnosed GD, antithyroid drugs for less than 3 months. Isolated PBMC RNA provided the starting material for the TCR library. The CDR3 extends over 13 amino acids. Germline values: CDR1 MNHNS, CDR2 SASEGT. The V segment lost 4 bases and the J segment 4 bases; nucleotides outside the gene matches: 2. This clonotype was recorded at least ten times. These sequences were also reported in another study, on T cells in Graves' hyperthyroidism and ophthalmopathy.

V usage is TRBV6-1 and J usage is TRBJ1-2, with 8 nucleotides matching TRBD1. Specimen: peripheral blood mononuclear cells (PBMCs), collected at new diagnosis, from a patient treated with antithyroid drugs. The TCR sequence derives from a woman in her 30s with Graves disease. The DNA for the CDR3 is TGTGCCAGCAGTGTCCAGGGGGCCTATGGCTACACCTTC. Translated: CASSVQGAYGYTF.